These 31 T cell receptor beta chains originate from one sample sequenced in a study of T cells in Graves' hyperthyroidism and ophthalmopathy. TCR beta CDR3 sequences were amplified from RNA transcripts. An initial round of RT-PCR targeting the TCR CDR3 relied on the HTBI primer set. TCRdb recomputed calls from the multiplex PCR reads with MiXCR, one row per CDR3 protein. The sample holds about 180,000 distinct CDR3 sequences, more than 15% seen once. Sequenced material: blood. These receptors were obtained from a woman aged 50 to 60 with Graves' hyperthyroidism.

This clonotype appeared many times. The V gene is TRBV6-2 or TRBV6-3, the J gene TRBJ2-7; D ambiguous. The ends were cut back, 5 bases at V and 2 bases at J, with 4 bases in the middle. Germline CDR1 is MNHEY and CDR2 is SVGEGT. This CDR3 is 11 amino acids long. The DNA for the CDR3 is TGTGCCAGCAGTATTCCCTACGAGCAGTACTTC. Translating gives CASSIPYEQYF.

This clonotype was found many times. The CDR3 is CASSLQGMIYNEQFF. The CDR3 DNA reads as TGTGCCAGCAGTTTACAGGGTATGATCTACAATGAGCAGTTCTTC. This chain joins TRBV2 and TRBJ2-1; the D gene is possibly TRBD1 (6 bases). The CDR3 spans 15 residues. V lost 5 bases and J 3 bases, leaving 14 bases between the germline ends. Germline CDR1 reads SNHLY; CDR2 reads FYNNEI.

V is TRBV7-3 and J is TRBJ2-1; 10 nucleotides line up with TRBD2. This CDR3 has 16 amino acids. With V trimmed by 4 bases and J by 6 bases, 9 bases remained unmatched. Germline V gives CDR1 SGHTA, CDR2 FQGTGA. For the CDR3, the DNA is TGTGCCAGCAGCTCAACTAGCGGGATCGGGGCCAATGAGCAGTTCTTC. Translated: CASSSTSGIGANEQFF. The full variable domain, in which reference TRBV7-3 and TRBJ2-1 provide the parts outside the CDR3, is GAGVSQTPSNKVTEKGKYVELRCDPISGHTALYWYRQSLGQGPEFLIYFQGTGAADDSGLPNDRFFAVRPEGSVSTLKIQRTERGDSAVYLCASSSTSGIGANEQFFGPGTRLTVL.

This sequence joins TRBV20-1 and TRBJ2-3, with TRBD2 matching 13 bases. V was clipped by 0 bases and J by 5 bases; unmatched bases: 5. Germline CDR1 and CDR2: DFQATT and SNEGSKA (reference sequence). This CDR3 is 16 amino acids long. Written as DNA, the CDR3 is TGCAGTGCTAGAGAGACTAGCGGGAGGCCGGGAGATACGCAGTATTTT. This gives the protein CSARETSGRPGDTQYF.

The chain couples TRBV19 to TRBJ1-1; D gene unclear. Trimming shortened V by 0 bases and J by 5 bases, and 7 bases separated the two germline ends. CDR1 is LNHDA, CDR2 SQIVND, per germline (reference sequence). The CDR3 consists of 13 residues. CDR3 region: CASSIETGTEAFF. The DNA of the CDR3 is TGTGCCAGTAGTATAGAAACGGGGACTGAAGCTTTCTTT.

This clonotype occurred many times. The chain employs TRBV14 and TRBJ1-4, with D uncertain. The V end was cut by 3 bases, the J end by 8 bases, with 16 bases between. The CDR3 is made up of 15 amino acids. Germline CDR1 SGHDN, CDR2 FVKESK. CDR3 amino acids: CASSQVRGEGEKLFF. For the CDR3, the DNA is TGTGCCAGCAGCCAGGTTCGTGGTGAAGGGGAAAAACTGTTTTTT.

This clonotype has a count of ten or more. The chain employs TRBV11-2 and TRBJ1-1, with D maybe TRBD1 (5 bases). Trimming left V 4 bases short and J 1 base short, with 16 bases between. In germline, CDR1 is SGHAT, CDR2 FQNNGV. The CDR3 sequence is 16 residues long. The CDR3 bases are TGTGCCAGCAGCTACGGTGCCGGGGGTTCGAACACTGAAGCTTTCTTT. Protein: CASSYGAGGSNTEAFF.

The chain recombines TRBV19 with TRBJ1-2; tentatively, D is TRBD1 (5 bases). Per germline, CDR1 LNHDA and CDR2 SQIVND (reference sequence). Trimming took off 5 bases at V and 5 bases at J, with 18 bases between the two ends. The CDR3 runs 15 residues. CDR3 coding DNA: TGTGCCAGTAGTCCCCGACAAGGTTGGGGGTATGGCTACACCTTC. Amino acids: CASSPRQGWGYGYTF.

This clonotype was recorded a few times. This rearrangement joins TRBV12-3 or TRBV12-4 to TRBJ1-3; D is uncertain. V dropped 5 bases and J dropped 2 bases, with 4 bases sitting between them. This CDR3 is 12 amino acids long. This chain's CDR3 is CASSNTGNTIYF. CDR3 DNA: TGTGCCAGCAGTAATACTGGAAACACCATATATTTT.

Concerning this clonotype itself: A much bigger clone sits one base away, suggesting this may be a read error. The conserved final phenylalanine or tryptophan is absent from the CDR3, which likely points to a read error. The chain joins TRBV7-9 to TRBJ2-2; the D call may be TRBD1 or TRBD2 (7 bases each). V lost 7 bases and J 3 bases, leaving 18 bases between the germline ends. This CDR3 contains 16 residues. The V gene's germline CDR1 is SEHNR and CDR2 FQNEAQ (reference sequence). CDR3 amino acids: CASTLRQGGDTGELFS. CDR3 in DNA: TGTGCCAGCACCTTGCGACAGGGAGGGGACACCGGGGAGCTGTTTTCT.

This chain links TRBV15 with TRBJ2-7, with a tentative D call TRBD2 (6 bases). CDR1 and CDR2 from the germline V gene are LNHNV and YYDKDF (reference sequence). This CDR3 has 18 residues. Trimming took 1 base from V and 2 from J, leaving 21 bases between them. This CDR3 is CATSRGGLRSPLTYEQYF. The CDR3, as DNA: TGTGCCACCAGCAGAGGGGGACTGCGAAGCCCCCTAACCTACGAGCAGTACTTC.

CDR3 DNA: TGTGCCAGCAGTTTATATGGGACAGGGTATCAGCCCCAGCATTTT. The encoded protein is CASSLYGTGYQPQHF. The genes are TRBV12-3 or TRBV12-4 and TRBJ1-5; 9 bases fit TRBD1. This CDR3 spans 15 amino acids. The ends lost 2 bases at V and 5 bases at J; junction bases unmatched: 4.

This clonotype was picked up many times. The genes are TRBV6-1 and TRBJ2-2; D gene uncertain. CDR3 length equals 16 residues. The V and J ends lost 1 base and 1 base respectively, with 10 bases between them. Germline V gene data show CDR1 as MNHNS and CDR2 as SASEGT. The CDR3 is CASSEVRQRNTGELFF. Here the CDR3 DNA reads TGTGCCAGCAGTGAAGTCAGACAAAGGAACACCGGGGAGCTGTTTTTT.

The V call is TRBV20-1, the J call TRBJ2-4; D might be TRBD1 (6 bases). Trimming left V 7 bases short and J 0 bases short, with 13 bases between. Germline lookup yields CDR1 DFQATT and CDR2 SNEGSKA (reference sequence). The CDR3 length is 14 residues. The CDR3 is CSVPGHSAKNIQYF. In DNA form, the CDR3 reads TGCAGTGTACCGGGACACTCAGCCAAAAACATTCAGTACTTC.

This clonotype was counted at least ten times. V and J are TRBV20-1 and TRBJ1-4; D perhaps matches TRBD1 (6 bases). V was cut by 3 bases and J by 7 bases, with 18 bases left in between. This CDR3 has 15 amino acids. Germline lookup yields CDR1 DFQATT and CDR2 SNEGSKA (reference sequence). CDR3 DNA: TGCAGTGCTAGTAGGCCGGGAGGGGGAAGTGAAAAACTGTTTTTT. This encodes CSASRPGGGSEKLFF.

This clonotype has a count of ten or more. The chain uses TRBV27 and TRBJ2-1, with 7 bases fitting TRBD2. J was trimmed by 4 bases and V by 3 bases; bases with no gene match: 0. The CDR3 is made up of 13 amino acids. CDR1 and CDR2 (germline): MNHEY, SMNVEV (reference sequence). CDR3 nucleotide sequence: TGTGCCAGCAGTTTGGGGGGGTACAATGAGCAGTTCTTC. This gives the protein CASSLGGYNEQFF.

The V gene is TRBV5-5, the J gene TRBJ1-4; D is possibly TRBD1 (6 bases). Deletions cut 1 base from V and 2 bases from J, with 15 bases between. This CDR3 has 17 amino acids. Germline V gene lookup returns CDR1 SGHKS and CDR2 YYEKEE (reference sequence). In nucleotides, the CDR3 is TGTGCCAGCAGCTTGATGACCGCAACAGGGACTAATGAAAAACTGTTTTTT. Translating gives CASSLMTATGTNEKLFF.

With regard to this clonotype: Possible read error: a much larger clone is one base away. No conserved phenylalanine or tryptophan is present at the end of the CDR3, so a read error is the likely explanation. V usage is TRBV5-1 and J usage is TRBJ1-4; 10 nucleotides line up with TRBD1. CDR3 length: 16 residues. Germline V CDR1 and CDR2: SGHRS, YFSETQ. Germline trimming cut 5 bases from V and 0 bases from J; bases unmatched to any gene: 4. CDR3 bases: TGCGCCAGCAGTCTCGGGACAGGGGCAACTAATGAAAAACTGTTTTAT. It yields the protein CASSLGTGATNEKLFY.

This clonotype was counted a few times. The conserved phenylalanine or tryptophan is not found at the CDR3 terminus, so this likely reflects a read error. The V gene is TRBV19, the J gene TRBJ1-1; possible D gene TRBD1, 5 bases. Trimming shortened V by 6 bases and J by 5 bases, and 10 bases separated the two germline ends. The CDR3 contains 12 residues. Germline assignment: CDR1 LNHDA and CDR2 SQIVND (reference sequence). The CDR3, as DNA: TGTGCCAGTAGCTTCGGGGGAACTGAAGCTTTCCTT. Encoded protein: CASSFGGTEAFL.

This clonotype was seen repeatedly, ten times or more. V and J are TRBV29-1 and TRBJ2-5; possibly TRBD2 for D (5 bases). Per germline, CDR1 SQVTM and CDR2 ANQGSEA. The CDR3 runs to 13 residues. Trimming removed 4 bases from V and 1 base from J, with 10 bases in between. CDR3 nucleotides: TGCAGCGTTGTCGGGGATCTCCAAGAGACCCAGTACTTC. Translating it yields CSVVGDLQETQYF.

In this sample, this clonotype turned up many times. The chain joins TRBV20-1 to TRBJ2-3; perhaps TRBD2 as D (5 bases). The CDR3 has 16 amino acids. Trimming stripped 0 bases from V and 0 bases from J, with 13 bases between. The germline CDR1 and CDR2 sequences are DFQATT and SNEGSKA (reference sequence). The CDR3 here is CSARDLRGSSTDTQYF. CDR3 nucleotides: TGCAGTGCTAGAGATCTTCGGGGATCTAGCACAGATACGCAGTATTTT.

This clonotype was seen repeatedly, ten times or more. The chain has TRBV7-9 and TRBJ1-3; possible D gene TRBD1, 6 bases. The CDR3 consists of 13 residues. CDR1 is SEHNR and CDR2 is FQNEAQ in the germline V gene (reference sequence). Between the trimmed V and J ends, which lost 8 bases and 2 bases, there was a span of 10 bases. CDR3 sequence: CASRGGAGNTIYF. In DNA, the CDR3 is TGTGCCAGCCGAGGGGGGGCTGGAAACACCATATATTTT.

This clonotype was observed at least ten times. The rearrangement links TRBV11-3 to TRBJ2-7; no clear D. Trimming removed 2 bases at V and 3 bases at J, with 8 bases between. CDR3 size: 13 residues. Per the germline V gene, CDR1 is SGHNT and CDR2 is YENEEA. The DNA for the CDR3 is TGTGCCAGCAGCTTAAGGGTGGGCTACGAGCAGTACTTC. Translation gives CASSLRVGYEQYF.

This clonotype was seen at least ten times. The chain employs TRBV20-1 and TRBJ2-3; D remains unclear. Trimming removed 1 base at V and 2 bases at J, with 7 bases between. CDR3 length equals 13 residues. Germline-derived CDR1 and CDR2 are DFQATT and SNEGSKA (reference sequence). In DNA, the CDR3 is TGCAGTGCTAGAGTGGTTAACACAGATACGCAGTATTTT. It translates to CSARVVNTDTQYF.

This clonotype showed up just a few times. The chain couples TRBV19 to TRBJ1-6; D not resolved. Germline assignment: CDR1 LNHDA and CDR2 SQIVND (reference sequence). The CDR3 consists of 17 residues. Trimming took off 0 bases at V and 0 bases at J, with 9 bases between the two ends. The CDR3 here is CASSIDPGSSYNSPLHF. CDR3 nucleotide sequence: TGTGCCAGTAGTATAGATCCTGGCAGCTCCTATAATTCACCCCTCCACTTT.

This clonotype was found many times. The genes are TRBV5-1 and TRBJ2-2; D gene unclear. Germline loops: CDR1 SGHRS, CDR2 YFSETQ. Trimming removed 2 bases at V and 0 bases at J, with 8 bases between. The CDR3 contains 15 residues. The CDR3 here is CASSFSPTNTGELFF. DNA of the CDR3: TGCGCCAGCAGCTTCTCTCCTACGAACACCGGGGAGCTGTTTTTT.

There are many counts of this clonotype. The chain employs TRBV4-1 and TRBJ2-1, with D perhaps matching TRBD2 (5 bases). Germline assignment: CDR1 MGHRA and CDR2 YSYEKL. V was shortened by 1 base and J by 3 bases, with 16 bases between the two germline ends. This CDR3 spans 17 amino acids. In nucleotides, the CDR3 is TGCGCCAGCAGCCAAGGGAGCGGACGTCGAGTCTACAATGAGCAGTTCTTC. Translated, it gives CASSQGSGRRVYNEQFF.

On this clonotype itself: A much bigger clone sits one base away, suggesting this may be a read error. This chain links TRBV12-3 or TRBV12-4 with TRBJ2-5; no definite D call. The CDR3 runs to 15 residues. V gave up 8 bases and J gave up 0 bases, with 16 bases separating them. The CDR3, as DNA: TGTGCCAGCGGTCAGACCATAGGGTACCAAGAGACCCAGTACTTC. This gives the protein CASGQTIGYQETQYF.

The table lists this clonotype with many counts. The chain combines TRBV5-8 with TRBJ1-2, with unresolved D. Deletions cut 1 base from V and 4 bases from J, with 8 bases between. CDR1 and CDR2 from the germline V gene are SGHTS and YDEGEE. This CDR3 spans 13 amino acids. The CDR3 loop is CASSLTNSYGYTF. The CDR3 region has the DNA TGTGCCAGCAGCTTGACCAACAGCTATGGCTACACCTTC.

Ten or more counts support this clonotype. The CDR3 here is CASSHQDRGEYEQYF. CDR3 DNA sequence: TGTGCCAGCAGCCATCAGGACAGGGGAGAGTACGAGCAGTACTTC. This rearrangement joins TRBV12-3 or TRBV12-4 to TRBJ2-7, with 9 nucleotides matching TRBD1. Trimming at V came to 6 bases and at J to 4 bases, leaving 10 bases not matched to a gene. There are 15 residues in the CDR3.

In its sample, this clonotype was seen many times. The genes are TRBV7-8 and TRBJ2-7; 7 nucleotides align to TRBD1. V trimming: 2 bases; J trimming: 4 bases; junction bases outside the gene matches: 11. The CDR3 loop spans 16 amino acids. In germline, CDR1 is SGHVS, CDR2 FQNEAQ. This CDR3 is CASSLRQGAQVYEQYF. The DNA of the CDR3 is TGTGCCAGCAGCTTACGACAGGGCGCCCAAGTGTACGAGCAGTACTTC.